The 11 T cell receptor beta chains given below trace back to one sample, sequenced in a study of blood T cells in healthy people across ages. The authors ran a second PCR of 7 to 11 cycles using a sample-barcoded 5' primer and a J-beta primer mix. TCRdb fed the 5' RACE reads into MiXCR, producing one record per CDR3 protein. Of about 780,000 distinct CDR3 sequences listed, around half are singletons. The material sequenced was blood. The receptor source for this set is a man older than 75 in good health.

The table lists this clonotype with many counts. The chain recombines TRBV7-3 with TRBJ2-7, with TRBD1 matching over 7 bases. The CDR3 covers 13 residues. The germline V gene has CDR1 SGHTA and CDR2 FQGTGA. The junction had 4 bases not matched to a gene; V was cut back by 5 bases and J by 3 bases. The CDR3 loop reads CASSPAGGYEQYF. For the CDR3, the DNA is TGTGCCAGCAGCCCTGCAGGGGGCTACGAGCAGTACTTC. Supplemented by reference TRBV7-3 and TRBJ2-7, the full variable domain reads GAGVSQTPSNKVTEKGKYVELRCDPISGHTALYWYRQSLGQGPEFLIYFQGTGAADDSGLPNDRFFAVRPEGSVSTLKIQRTERGDSAVYLCASSPAGGYEQYFGPGTRLTVT.

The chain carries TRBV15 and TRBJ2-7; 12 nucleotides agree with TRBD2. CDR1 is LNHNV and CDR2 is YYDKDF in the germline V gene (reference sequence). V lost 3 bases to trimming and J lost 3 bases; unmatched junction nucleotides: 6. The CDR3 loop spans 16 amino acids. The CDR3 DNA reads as TGTGCCACCAGCAGGCAGACTAGCGGGAGAGTCTACGAGCAGTACTTC. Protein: CATSRQTSGRVYEQYF. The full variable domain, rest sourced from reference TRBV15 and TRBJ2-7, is DAMVIQNPRYQVTQFGKPVTLSCSQTLNHNVMYWYQQKSSQAPKLLFHYYDKDFNNEADTPDNFQSRRPNTSFCFLDIRSPGLGDTAMYLCATSRQTSGRVYEQYFGPGTRLTVT.

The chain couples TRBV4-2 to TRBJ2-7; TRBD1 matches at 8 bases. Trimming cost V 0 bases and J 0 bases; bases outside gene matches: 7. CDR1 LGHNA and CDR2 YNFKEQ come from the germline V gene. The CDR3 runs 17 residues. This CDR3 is CASSQDWGQASSYEQYF. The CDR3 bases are TGTGCCAGCAGCCAAGATTGGGGACAGGCGAGCTCCTACGAGCAGTACTTC.

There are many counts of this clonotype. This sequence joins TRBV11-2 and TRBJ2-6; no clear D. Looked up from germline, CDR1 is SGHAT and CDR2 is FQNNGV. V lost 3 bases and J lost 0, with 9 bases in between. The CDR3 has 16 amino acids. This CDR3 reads CASSFSGFSGANVLTF. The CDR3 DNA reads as TGTGCCAGCAGCTTCTCGGGCTTCTCTGGGGCCAACGTCCTGACTTTC.

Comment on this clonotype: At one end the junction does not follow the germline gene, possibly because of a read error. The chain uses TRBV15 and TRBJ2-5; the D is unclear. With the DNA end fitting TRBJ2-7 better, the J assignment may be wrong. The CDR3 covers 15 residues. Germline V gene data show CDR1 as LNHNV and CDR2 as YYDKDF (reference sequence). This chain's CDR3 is CATGRDIQYLSEQYF. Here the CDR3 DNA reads TGTGCCACCGGCAGAGATATACAGTATCTAAGCGAGCAGTACTTC.

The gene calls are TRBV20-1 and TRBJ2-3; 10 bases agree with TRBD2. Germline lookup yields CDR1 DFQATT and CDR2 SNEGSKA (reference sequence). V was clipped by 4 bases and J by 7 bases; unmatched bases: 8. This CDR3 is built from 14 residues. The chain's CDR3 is CSAKSGRAHNTQYF. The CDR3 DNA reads TGCAGTGCTAAAAGCGGGAGGGCCCATAATACGCAGTATTTT.

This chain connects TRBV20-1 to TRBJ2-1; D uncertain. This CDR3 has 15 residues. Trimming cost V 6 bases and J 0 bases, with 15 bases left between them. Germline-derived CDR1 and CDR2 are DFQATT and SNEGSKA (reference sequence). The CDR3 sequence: CSAPPTGDSYNEQFF. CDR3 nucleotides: TGCAGTGCCCCCCCCACTGGAGACTCCTACAATGAGCAGTTCTTC.

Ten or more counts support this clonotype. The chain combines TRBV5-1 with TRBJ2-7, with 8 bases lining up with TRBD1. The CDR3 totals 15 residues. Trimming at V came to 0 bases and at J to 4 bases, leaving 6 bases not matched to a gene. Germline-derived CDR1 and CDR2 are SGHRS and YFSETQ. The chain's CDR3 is CASSLDGQGTYEQYF. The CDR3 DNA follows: TGCGCCAGCAGCTTGGACGGACAGGGCACGTACGAGCAGTACTTC.

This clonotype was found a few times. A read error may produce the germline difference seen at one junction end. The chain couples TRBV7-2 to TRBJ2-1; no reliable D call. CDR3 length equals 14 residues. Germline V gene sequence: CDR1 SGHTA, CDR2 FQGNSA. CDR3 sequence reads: CASSLDGPLDEKFF. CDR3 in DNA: TGTGCCAGCAGCTTAGACGGCCCTCTGGATGAGAAGTTCTTC.

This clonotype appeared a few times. The CDR3 DNA reads TGCAGTGCTAGTCCAGCTCAAGAGACCCAGTACTTC. This gives the protein CSASPAQETQYF. The chain links TRBV20-1 to TRBJ2-5; D not resolved. CDR3 size: 12 residues. CDR1 is DFQATT, CDR2 SNEGSKA, per germline (reference sequence). Trimming took off 3 bases at V and 2 bases at J, with 7 bases between the two ends.

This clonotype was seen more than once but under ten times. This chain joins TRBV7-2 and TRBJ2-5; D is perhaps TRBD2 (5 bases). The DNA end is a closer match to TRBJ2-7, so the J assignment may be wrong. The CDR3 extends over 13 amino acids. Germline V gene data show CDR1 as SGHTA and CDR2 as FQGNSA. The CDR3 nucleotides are TGTGCCAGCAGCCGGAATCGGGAATACGAGCAGTACTTC. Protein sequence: CASSRNREYEQYF.